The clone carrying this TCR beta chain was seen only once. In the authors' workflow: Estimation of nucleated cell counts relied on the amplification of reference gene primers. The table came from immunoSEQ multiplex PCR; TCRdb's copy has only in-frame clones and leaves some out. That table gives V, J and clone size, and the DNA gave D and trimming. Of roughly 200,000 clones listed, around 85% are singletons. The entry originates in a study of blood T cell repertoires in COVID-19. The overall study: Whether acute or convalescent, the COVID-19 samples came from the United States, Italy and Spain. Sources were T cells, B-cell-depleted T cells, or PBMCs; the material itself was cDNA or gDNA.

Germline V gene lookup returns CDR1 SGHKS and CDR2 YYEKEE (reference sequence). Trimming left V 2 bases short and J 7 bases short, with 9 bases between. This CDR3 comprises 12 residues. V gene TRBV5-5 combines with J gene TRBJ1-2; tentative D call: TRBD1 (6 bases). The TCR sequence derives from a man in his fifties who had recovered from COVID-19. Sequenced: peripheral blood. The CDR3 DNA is TGTGCCAGCAGCTTACAGGGTCCTGGCTACACCTTC. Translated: CASSLQGPGYTF.